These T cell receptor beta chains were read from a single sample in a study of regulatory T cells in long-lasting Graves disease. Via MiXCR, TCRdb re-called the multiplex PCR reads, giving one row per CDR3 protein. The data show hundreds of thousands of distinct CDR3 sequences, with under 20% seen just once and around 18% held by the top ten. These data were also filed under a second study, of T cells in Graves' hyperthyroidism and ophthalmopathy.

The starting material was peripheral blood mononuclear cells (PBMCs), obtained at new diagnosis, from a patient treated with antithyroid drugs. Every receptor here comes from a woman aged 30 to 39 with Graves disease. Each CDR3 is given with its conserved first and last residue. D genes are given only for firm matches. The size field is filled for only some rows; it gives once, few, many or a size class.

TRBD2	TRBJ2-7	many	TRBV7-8	CASSLAFSGGLGEQYF	TGTGCCAGCAGCTTAGCCTTTAGCGGGGGACTGGGGGAGCAGTACTTC
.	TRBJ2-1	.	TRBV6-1	CASSHQDVRADNEQFF	TGTGCCAGCAGCCATCAGGATGTGCGGGCGGACAATGAGCAGTTCTTC
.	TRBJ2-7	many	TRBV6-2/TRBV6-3	CASSFSGLPGEQYF	TGTGCCAGCAGTTTCTCGGGACTGCCGGGTGAGCAGTACTTC
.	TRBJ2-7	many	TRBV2	CASSEDRSYEQYF	TGTGCCAGCAGTGAAGACAGATCCTACGAGCAGTACTTC
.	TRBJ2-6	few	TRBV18	CASSPAGAAPGANVLTF	TGTGCCAGCTCCCCGGCAGGCGCTGCCCCTGGGGCCAACGTCCTGACTTTC
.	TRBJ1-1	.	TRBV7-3	CASSLTVGSGTEAFF	TGTGCCAGCAGCTTAACGGTGGGAAGTGGGACTGAAGCTTTCTTT
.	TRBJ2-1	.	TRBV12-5	CASGLVLGRDSYNEQFF	TGTGCTAGTGGTTTGGTACTGGGGCGGGATTCCTACAATGAGCAGTTCTTC
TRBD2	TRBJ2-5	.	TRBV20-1	CSAKGLAGRYQETQYF	TGCAGTGCCAAAGGACTAGCTGGGAGGTACCAAGAGACCCAGTACTTC
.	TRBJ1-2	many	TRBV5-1	CASSTDSRPSGYTF	TGCGCCAGCAGCACGGACAGCAGACCCAGTGGCTACACCTTC
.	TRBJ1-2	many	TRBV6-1	CASTFGVGHGYGYTF	TGTGCCAGCACCTTCGGGGTAGGACACGGCTATGGCTACACCTTC
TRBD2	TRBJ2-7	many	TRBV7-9	CASSSRLAVKSSYEQYF	TGTGCCAGCAGCTCGCGACTAGCGGTTAAGAGCTCCTACGAGCAGTACTTC
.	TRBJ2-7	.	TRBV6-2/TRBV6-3	CASVRETGEQYF	TGTGCCAGCGTCCGGGAAACGGGTGAGCAGTACTTC
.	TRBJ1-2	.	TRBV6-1	CASSEDRRANYGYTF	TGTGCCAGCAGTGAGGACCGAAGAGCTAACTATGGCTACACCTTC
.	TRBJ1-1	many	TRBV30	CAWSVRSLEAFF	TGTGCCTGGAGTGTACGTAGCCTCGAAGCTTTCTTT
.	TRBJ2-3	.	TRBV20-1	CSARILGTDTQYF	TGCAGTGCTAGAATACTAGGCACAGATACGCAGTATTTT
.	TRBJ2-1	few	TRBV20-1	CSARDRPAGLSYNEQFF	TGCAGTGCTAGAGACCGCCCAGCGGGCCTCTCCTACAATGAGCAGTTCTTC
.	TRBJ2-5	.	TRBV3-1	CASSHYATQYF	TGTGCCAGCAGCCACTATGCGACCCAGTACTTC
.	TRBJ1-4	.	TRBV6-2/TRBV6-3	CASSRNQMATNEKLFF	TGTGCCAGCAGCCGAAACCAAATGGCGACTAATGAAAAACTGTTTTTT
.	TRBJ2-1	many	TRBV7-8	CASSFLANHNEQFF	TGTGCCAGCAGCTTCTTGGCCAACCACAATGAGCAGTTCTTC
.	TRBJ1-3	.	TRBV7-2	CASSPWTAAYSGNTIYF	TGTGCCAGCAGCCCCTGGACAGCGGCCTACTCTGGAAACACCATATATTTT
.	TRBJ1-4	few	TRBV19	CASSISSNKEKLFF	TGTGCCAGTAGTATCTCATCAAATAAGGAAAAACTGTTTTTT
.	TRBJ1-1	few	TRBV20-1	CSADTGFNTEAFF	TGCAGTGCTGATACGGGCTTCAACACTGAAGCTTTCTTT
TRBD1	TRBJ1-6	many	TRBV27	CASKERGQRSPLHF	TGTGCCAGCAAAGAGAGGGGGCAAAGATCACCCCTCCACTTT
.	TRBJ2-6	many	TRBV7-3	CASSETRAGANVLTF	TGTGCCAGCAGCGAAACAAGGGCTGGGGCCAACGTCCTGACTTTC
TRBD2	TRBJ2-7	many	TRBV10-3	CAISDLAGGSYEQYF	TGTGCCATCAGTGACCTAGCGGGAGGGTCCTACGAGCAGTACTTC
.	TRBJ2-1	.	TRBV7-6	CASSHGREQFF	TGTGCCAGCAGCCACGGCCGTGAGCAGTTCTTC
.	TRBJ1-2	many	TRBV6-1	CASKRTGSSSDGYTF	TGTGCCAGCAAGCGAACTGGGAGTAGTAGCGATGGCTACACCTTC
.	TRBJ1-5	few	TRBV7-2	CASSSGGNGPQHF	TGTGCCAGCAGCTCGGGGGGAAATGGGCCCCAGCATTTT
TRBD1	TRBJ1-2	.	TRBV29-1	CSVVGTGVYYGYTF	TGCAGCGTTGTTGGGACAGGGGTTTACTATGGCTACACCTTC
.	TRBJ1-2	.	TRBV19	CASSMRASNYGYTF	TGTGCCAGTAGTATGAGGGCCAGCAACTATGGCTACACCTTC
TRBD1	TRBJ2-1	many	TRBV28	CASSPSRWGTGYNEQFF	TGTGCCAGCAGTCCCTCCCGCTGGGGGACAGGCTACAATGAGCAGTTCTTC
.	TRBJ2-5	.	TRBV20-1	CSASHSQLAETQYF	TGCAGTGCTAGTCACAGCCAGCTGGCCGAGACCCAGTACTTC
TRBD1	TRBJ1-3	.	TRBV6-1	CASSRQGDTIYF	TGTGCCAGCTCTAGACAGGGGGACACCATATATTTT
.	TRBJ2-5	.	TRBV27	CASTTNSGTQYF	TGTGCCAGCACCACGAATTCGGGGACCCAGTACTTC
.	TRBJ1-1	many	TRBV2	CAITGIGSQNTEAFF	TGTGCCATCACTGGAATAGGGTCACAGAACACTGAAGCTTTCTTT
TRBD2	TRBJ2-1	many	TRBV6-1	CASSDSSGRAVDEQFF	TGTGCCAGCAGTGACTCTAGCGGGAGGGCCGTGGATGAGCAGTTCTTC
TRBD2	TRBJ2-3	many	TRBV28	CASSFQGLNTDTQYF	TGTGCCAGCAGTTTTCAGGGACTAAACACAGATACGCAGTATTTT
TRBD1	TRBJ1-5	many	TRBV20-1	CSARGWSGGSNQPQHF	TGCAGTGCTAGGGGTTGGTCAGGGGGAAGCAATCAGCCCCAGCATTTT
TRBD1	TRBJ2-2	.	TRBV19	CASRDRGGLNTGELFF	TGTGCCAGTCGGGACAGGGGCGGCCTTAACACCGGGGAGCTGTTTTTT
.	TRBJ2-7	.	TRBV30	CAWSVRWGLGGDLPYEQYF	TGTGCCTGGAGTGTACGGTGGGGTTTAGGGGGAGACTTGCCCTATGAGCAGTACTTC
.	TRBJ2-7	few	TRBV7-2	CASSPGGPGYEQYF	TGTGCCAGCAGCCCAGGGGGGCCCGGCTACGAGCAGTACTTC
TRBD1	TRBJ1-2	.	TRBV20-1	CSARALQFQTGYGYTF	TGCAGTGCTAGAGCATTACAGTTCCAGACAGGGTATGGCTACACCTTC
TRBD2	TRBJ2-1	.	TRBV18	CASSPRRLAGEGNEQFF	TGTGCCAGCTCACCACGACGTCTAGCGGGAGAGGGTAATGAGCAGTTCTTC
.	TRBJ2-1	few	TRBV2	CASSLTSGVNEQFF	TGTGCCAGCAGCCTTACTTCAGGGGTAAATGAGCAGTTCTTC
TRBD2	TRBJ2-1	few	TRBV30	CAWSVGGSLYNEQFF	TGTGCCTGGAGCGTGGGCGGGAGTTTATACAATGAGCAGTTCTTC
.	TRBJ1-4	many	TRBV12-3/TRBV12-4	CASSTWGRALAEKLFF	TGTGCCAGCTCTACATGGGGACGGGCCCTTGCGGAAAAACTGTTTTTT
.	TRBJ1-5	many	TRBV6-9	CASSSAQGNSNQPQHF	TGTGCCAGCAGTTCGGCACAGGGTAATAGCAATCAGCCCCAGCATTTT
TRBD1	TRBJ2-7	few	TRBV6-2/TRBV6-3	CASQGDYEQYF	TGTGCCTCCCAGGGGGACTACGAGCAGTACTTC
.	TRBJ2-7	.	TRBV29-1	CSVDGLYEQYF	TGCAGCGTTGACGGGCTCTACGAGCAGTACTTC